This is a list of T cell receptor beta chains from one sample in a study of CD8 T cells in ankylosing spondylitis. MiXCR was run by TCRdb on the 5' RACE reads, yielding one entry per CDR3 protein. The sample carries approximately 140,000 distinct CDR3 sequences, more than 40% recorded once. Sequencing was performed on synovial fluid, either unsorted or a sorted T cell fraction (not recorded which). The receptors were sampled from a male donor with ankylosing spondylitis. Each CDR3 is given without its conserved first and last residue.

>TRBJ1-1|TRBV27
ASSLGVGHRGTEAF
>TRBJ1-1|TRBV28
ASTTGRRIHMNTEAF
>TRBJ2-1|TRBV12-3/TRBV12-4
ASYKWRSSYNEQF
>TRBJ1-5|TRBV5-5
ASSSAPSGQLNQPQH
>TRBJ2-2|TRBV12-3/TRBV12-4
ASTPIPSLQGASTGELF
>TRBJ2-2|TRBV12-3/TRBV12-4
ASSFTAGGASGGHRELF
>TRBJ1-1|TRBV25-1
ASSEKRCWAGAF
>TRBJ2-1|TRBV12-3/TRBV12-4
ASGDLDEQF
>TRBJ1-1|TRBV29-1
SAIQYPNTEAF
>TRBJ1-2|TRBV28
ASSALKWGRDLGGYT
>TRBJ1-1|TRBV12-3/TRBV12-4
ASRRKRVSTEAF
>TRBJ1-2|TRBV6-5
ASSYSRGPEGYGYT
>TRBJ2-7|TRBV9
ASSVGSGRFYEQY
>TRBJ2-1|TRBV7-9
ASSPPPDQEQF
>TRBJ1-1|TRBV10-3
AISESTGAIVAEAF
>TRBJ2-1|TRBV29-1
SVEVGGLAGVYEQF
>TRBJ2-7|TRBV27
AGRTGETTEQY
>TRBJ2-5|TRBV18
ASSPGANQETQY
>TRBJ2-6|TRBV14
ASSQAVGLATSGANVLT
>TRBJ2-7|TRBV29-1
SVEDRAGGGYEQY
>TRBJ2-1|TRBV27
ASRDTPGGPGNEQF
>TRBJ2-1|TRBV19
ASSFEIHYNEQF
>TRBJ2-1|TRBV2
ASRRSYNEQF
>TRBJ2-3|TRBV27
ASSPTWTGGTQY